This TCR beta chain was found in a study of preoperative IRX-2 immunotherapy in early breast cancer. Noted treatment: preoperative locoregional IRX-2 cytokine immunotherapy. Sequencing used immunoSEQ multiplex PCR; TCRdb keeps in-frame clones, though not all of them. The sample has approximately 15,000 clones, under 95% seen once; the top ten hold approximately 30%. CDR1 and CDR2 from the germline V gene are MNHNS and SASEGT. The CDR3 runs 15 residues. Trimming left V 4 bases short and J 3 bases short, with 13 bases between. This chain uses TRBV6-1 with TRBJ1-5; tentatively, D is TRBD1 (6 bases). The sample was acquired from a patient treated with IRX-2 immunotherapy. The receptor comes from a human donor with breast cancer. The CDR3 protein is CASSVQTGLNQPQHF. The CDR3 bases are TGTGCCAGCAGTGTGCAGACAGGACTCAATCAGCCCCAGCATTTT.